The subject of this entry is one TCR beta chain. Patients from Seattle were sampled longitudinally, starting during active infection. The sample belongs to a study of blood T cell repertoires in COVID-19. Overall study context: Sources were T cells, B-cell-depleted T cells, or PBMCs; the material itself was cDNA or gDNA.

Some clones are missing from TCRdb's copy, which holds only in-frame ones; the method was immunoSEQ multiplex PCR. The sample consists of some 30,000 clones, approximately 85% of them appearing once. This CDR3 comprises 16 residues. Per germline, CDR1 LNHDA and CDR2 SQIVND (reference sequence). J lost 3 bases, V lost 3 bases, and 9 bases had no gene match. The source of this sequence is a woman of 80 years or more with COVID-19, enrolled during active disease. The rearrangement joins TRBV19 to TRBJ2-3; TRBD2 aligns across 7 bases. Material for sequencing was peripheral blood. CDR3 sequence reads: CASSMPRGGGTDTQYF. The CDR3 DNA reads TGTGCCAGTAGTATGCCCCGCGGGGGAGGGACAGATACGCAGTATTTT.